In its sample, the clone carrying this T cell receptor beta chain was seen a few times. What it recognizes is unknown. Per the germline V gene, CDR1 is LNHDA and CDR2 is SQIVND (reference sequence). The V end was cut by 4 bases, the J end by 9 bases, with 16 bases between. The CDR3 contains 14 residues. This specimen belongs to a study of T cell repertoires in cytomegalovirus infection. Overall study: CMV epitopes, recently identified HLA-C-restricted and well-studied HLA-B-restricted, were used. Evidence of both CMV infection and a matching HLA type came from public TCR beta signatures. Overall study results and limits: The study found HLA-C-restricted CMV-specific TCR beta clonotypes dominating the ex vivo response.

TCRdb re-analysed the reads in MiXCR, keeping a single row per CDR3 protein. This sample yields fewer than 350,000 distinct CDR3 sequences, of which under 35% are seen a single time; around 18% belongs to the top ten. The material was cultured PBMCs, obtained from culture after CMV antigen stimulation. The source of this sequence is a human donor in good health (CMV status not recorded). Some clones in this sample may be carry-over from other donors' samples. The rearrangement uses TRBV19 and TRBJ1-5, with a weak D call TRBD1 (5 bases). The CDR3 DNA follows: TGTGCCAGTAGTACAACCTCAGGGTCCGGGCCCCAGCATTTT. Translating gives CASSTTSGSGPQHF.